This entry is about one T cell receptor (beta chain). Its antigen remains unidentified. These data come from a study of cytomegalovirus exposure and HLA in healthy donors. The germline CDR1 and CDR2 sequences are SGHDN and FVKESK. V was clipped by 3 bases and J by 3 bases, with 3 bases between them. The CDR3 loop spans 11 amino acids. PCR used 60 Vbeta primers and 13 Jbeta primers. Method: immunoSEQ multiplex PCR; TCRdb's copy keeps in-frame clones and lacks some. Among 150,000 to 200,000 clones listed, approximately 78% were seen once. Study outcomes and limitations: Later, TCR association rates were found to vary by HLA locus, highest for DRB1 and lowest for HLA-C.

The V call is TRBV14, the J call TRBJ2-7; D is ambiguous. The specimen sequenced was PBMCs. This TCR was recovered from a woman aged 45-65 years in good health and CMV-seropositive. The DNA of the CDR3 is TGTGCCAGCAGCCACCACTACGAGCAGTACTTC. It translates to CASSHHYEQYF.